The 25 T cell receptor beta chains below all came from one sample that was sequenced in a study of T cells after yellow fever vaccination. Each CDR3 protein is one row after TCRdb ran MiXCR on the 5' RACE reads. This repertoire shows roughly 260,000 distinct CDR3 sequences, approximately 12% found once; its top ten account for 0.45% to 0.65%. The sample consisted of CD4+ T cells sorted from PBMCs, taken 45 days after the yellow fever booster vaccination. The receptors stem from a man in his thirties or forties who received the YFV17D yellow fever vaccine.

This clonotype was picked up a small number of times. This rearrangement joins TRBV5-1 to TRBJ2-3, with 8 bases aligning to TRBD2. This CDR3 is 15 amino acids long. Germline V CDR1 and CDR2: SGHRS, YFSETQ. With V trimmed by 0 bases and J by 4 bases, 4 bases remained unmatched. For the CDR3, the DNA is TGCGCCAGCAGCTTGGCGAGCGGGAGAGCAGATACGCAGTATTTT. It is translated as CASSLASGRADTQYF.

This clonotype was counted between two and nine times. The rearrangement joins TRBV10-3 to TRBJ2-3; the D gene could be TRBD1 or TRBD2 (5 bases each). The CDR3 has 17 amino acids. Looked up from germline, CDR1 is ENHRY and CDR2 is SYGVKD. V was clipped by 2 bases and J by 4 bases, with 19 bases between them. Here the CDR3 DNA reads TGTGCCATCAGTGAGAGTATGAGGGGCCTGGGCGCAGATACGCAGTATTTT. This sequence encodes CAISESMRGLGADTQYF.

The genes are TRBV11-2 and TRBJ2-1; D remains unclear. This CDR3 has 11 residues. Germline V gene lookup returns CDR1 SGHAT and CDR2 FQNNGV. Trimming cost V 5 bases and J 13 bases, with 12 bases left between them. The CDR3 DNA sequence: TGTGCCAGCAGCCCTAGTCAGTCTCAGTTCTTC. It encodes CASSPSQSQFF.

This clonotype was recorded a few times. The chain recombines TRBV5-1 with TRBJ2-7, with a weak D call TRBD2 (6 bases). Per germline, CDR1 SGHRS and CDR2 YFSETQ. The V end lost 0 bases, the J end lost 4 bases, and 11 bases lay between the germline ends. The CDR3 runs 14 residues. The CDR3, as DNA: TGCGCCAGCAGCTTGGCGGAGGGTGGGTACGAGCAGTACTTC. It specifies CASSLAEGGYEQYF.

This clonotype was seen more than once but under ten times. As DNA, the CDR3 is TGTGCCAGCAGCGCGGGACTAGCGGGATGGCAAGAGACCCAGTACTTC. Its translation is CASSAGLAGWQETQYF. The genes are TRBV2 and TRBJ2-5; 13 bases are shared with TRBD2. The CDR3 loop spans 16 amino acids. Germline values: CDR1 SNHLY, CDR2 FYNNEI. V was clipped by 6 bases and J by 2 bases; unmatched bases: 6.

The chain couples TRBV9 to TRBJ2-2; D remains ambiguous. CDR1 is SGDLS and CDR2 is YYNGEE in the germline V gene. V lost 2 bases and J lost 4, with 12 bases in between. This CDR3 has 15 residues. This CDR3 is CASSVGMTGTGELFF. CDR3 in DNA: TGTGCCAGCAGCGTGGGGATGACTGGCACCGGGGAGCTGTTTTTT.

The V gene is TRBV5-1, the J gene TRBJ2-3, with a tentative D call TRBD1 (7 bases). The CDR3 sequence is 15 residues long. Germline V gives CDR1 SGHRS, CDR2 YFSETQ. V was clipped by 5 bases and J by 10 bases, with 23 bases between them. The CDR3 DNA is TGCGCCAGCAGGTCTCGGCAGGGGGGATTGAAGTCGCAGTATTTT. As protein: CASRSRQGGLKSQYF. The full variable domain, completed using reference TRBV5-1 and TRBJ2-3, is KAGVTQTPRYLIKTRGQQVTLSCSPISGHRSVSWYQQTPGQGLQFLFEYFSETQRNKGNFPGRFSGRQFSNSRSEMNVSTLELGDSALYLCASRSRQGGLKSQYFGPGTRLTVL.

This rearrangement joins TRBV29-1 to TRBJ1-1, with a tentative D call TRBD1 (5 bases). Trimming shortened V by 5 bases and J by 0 bases, and 10 bases separated the two germline ends. The CDR3 totals 13 residues. From germline, CDR1 is SQVTM and CDR2 ANQGSEA. CDR3 nucleotide sequence: TGCAGCGTTCATACAGGTGTGAACACTGAAGCTTTCTTT. Translating it yields CSVHTGVNTEAFF.

This clonotype was observed a handful of times. The chain is built from TRBV20-1 and TRBJ2-3; D is ambiguous. V lost 5 bases, J lost 8 bases, and 23 bases lay in between. The CDR3 covers 15 residues. Germline-derived CDR1 and CDR2 are DFQATT and SNEGSKA (reference sequence). CDR3 amino acids: CSAPAPLLMPGTQYF. The CDR3 region has the DNA TGCAGTGCTCCGGCCCCGCTCCTCATGCCCGGTACGCAGTATTTT.

V usage is TRBV20-1 and J usage is TRBJ1-6, with D possibly TRBD1 on 5 matching bases. Deletions cut 0 bases from V and 9 bases from J, with 15 bases between. Germline V lookup: CDR1 DFQATT, CDR2 SNEGSKA (reference sequence). There are 15 residues in the CDR3. CDR3 residues: CSAREPGPVGSPLHF. CDR3 nucleotide sequence: TGCAGTGCTAGAGAGCCGGGACCGGTGGGTTCACCCCTCCACTTT.

J is TRBJ2-7 and V is TRBV18, with 8 bases identical to TRBD1. V shed 4 bases and J 7 bases; nucleotides not matched to a gene: 9. The CDR3 runs to 14 residues. In germline, CDR1 is KGHSH, CDR2 LQKENI. The chain's CDR3 is CASSLGQGLGEQYF. For the CDR3, the DNA is TGTGCCAGCTCACTCGGACAGGGTTTGGGGGAGCAGTACTTC.

V gene TRBV20-1 combines with J gene TRBJ2-1; no definite D call. The V gene lost 8 bases and the J gene lost 6 bases, with 17 bases spanning the gap. The CDR3 runs to 13 residues. Germline values: CDR1 DFQATT, CDR2 SNEGSKA (reference sequence). CDR3 region: CSTVTGLSNEQFF. In DNA, the CDR3 is TGCAGTACGGTCACCGGATTGTCCAATGAGCAGTTCTTC.

This clonotype appeared a few times. The V gene is TRBV28, the J gene TRBJ2-5, with TRBD2 identical over 8 bases. V trimming: 5 bases; J trimming: 3 bases; junction bases outside the gene matches: 5. The CDR3 length is 14 residues. CDR1 and CDR2 (germline): MDHEN, SYDVKM. The CDR3 DNA follows: TGTGCCAGCAGTCCCCCCGGGAGGGAAGAGACCCAGTACTTC. As protein: CASSPPGREETQYF.

On this clonotype: The germline gene is not matched at one end of the junction; a read error may be the cause. The CDR3 bases are TGCAGTGCTGGAGAGGCGGGAGGATACAATGAGCAGTTCTTC. Encoded protein: CSAGEAGGYNEQFF. The rearrangement uses TRBV20-1 and TRBJ2-1; 8 bases are shared with TRBD2. The germline CDR1 and CDR2 sequences are DFQATT and SNEGSKA (reference sequence). CDR3 length: 14 residues.

The rearrangement joins TRBV29-1 to TRBJ2-3; TRBD1 matches 7 bases. V shed 2 bases and J 1 base; nucleotides not matched to a gene: 6. The germline V gene has CDR1 SQVTM and CDR2 ANQGSEA. CDR3 length equals 15 residues. CDR3 in DNA: TGCAGCGTTGAAAGGGGGCTAGGGGGCACAGATACGCAGTATTTT. It encodes CSVERGLGGTDTQYF.

The rearrangement uses TRBV29-1 and TRBJ2-3; a weak D match, TRBD2 (5 bases). The CDR3 has 14 residues. Germline V gene sequence: CDR1 SQVTM, CDR2 ANQGSEA. Trimming removed 6 bases from V and 2 bases from J, with 15 bases in between. CDR3 amino acids: CSVNGLLATDTQYF. CDR3 DNA: TGCAGCGTGAATGGGTTGCTAGCCACAGATACGCAGTATTTT.

V and J are TRBV18 and TRBJ2-1, with TRBD1 identical over 8 bases. The V gene end was trimmed by 3 bases and the J gene end by 11 bases; junction bases not matched to a gene: 6. The CDR3 spans 13 residues. The V gene's germline CDR1 is KGHSH and CDR2 LQKENI. CDR3 loop: CASSPQDREQQFF. The CDR3 region has the DNA TGTGCCAGCTCACCCCAGGACAGGGAGCAGCAGTTCTTC.

This clonotype occurred a few times. V is TRBV12-3 or TRBV12-4 and J is TRBJ2-1; 9 nucleotides agree with TRBD2. The CDR3 is made up of 14 amino acids. J lost 8 bases, V lost 1 base, and 3 bases had no gene match. The CDR3 coding sequence is TGTGCCAGCAGTTTAGGGGGACTAGCCCATGAGCAGTTCTTC. Translation gives CASSLGGLAHEQFF.

This chain connects TRBV5-6 to TRBJ2-3; D not resolved. CDR3 size: 14 residues. Between the trimmed V and J ends, which lost 7 bases and 5 bases, there was a span of 17 bases. Germline CDR1 is SGHDT and CDR2 is YYEEEE. CDR3 residues: CASGPRPAVDTQYF. In nucleotides, the CDR3 is TGTGCCAGCGGCCCCCGGCCGGCGGTAGATACGCAGTATTTT. The full variable domain, with the rest looked up from reference TRBV5-6 and TRBJ2-3, is DAGVTQSPTHLIKTRGQQVTLRCSPKSGHDTVSWYQQALGQGPQFIFQYYEEEERQRGNFPDRFSGHQFPNYSSELNVNALLLGDSALYLCASGPRPAVDTQYFGPGTRLTVL.

The sample holds a few counts of this clonotype. The rearrangement links TRBV7-2 to TRBJ2-7; possibly TRBD1 for D (6 bases). The V gene lost 4 bases and the J gene lost 0 bases, with 13 bases spanning the gap. Germline CDR1 SGHTA, CDR2 FQGNSA. This CDR3 has 15 amino acids. The CDR3 loop is CASSSSGQNSYEQYF. In DNA, the CDR3 is TGTGCCAGCAGCTCTTCCGGACAGAACTCCTACGAGCAGTACTTC.

The V and J genes are TRBV7-2 and TRBJ2-5, with 8 positions matching TRBD1. V shed 7 bases and J 5 bases; nucleotides not matched to a gene: 6. The germline V gene has CDR1 SGHTA and CDR2 FQGNSA. The CDR3 loop spans 13 amino acids. The CDR3 spells CASNQGAAETQYF. The CDR3 DNA is TGTGCCAGCAACCAGGGGGCGGCGGAGACCCAGTACTTC.

This clonotype was seen many times. The genes are TRBV12-3 or TRBV12-4 and TRBJ2-5; D ambiguous. The CDR3 length is 12 residues. V lost 4 bases to trimming and J lost 4 bases, with 7 bases between them. CDR3 sequence: CASSSSPETQYF. CDR3 DNA sequence: TGTGCCAGCAGTTCCAGCCCAGAGACCCAGTACTTC.

This clonotype was observed a handful of times. CDR3 in DNA: TGTGCCAGCAGCTTACTGACTAGCGGGAGCAATGAGCAGTTCTTC. This translates into CASSLLTSGSNEQFF. The chain uses TRBV7-2 and TRBJ2-1; TRBD2 matches 12 bases. The length of the CDR3 is 15 residues. Looked up from germline, CDR1 is SGHTA and CDR2 is FQGNSA. The V and J ends lost 2 bases and 6 bases, in that order; junction bases with no gene match: 2.

V and J are TRBV2 and TRBJ2-3; D is uncertain. Trimming left V 5 bases short and J 2 bases short, with 5 bases between. The CDR3 is 12 amino acids. Germline V gene data show CDR1 as SNHLY and CDR2 as FYNNEI. DNA of the CDR3: TGTGCCAGCAGTTCGATCACAGATACGCAGTATTTT. This gives the protein CASSSITDTQYF.

This clonotype was observed a handful of times. The rearrangement uses TRBV7-2 and TRBJ2-1; 8 bases match TRBD2. CDR1 SGHTA and CDR2 FQGNSA come from the germline V gene. V shed 0 bases and J 10 bases; nucleotides not matched to a gene: 5. CDR3 size: 14 residues. The CDR3 DNA is TGTGCCAGCAGCTTAGCTGCGGGAGGCGACGAGCAGTTCTTC. Residues: CASSLAAGGDEQFF. Filled out from reference TRBV7-2 and TRBJ2-1, the complete variable domain reads GAGVSQSPSNKVTEKGKDVELRCDPISGHTALYWYRQSLGQGLEFLIYFQGNSAPDKSGLPSDRFSAERTGGSVSTLTIQRTQQEDSAVYLCASSLAAGGDEQFFGPGTRLTVL.